Below, 18 T cell receptor beta chains from the same sample are listed, as sequenced in a study of T cell repertoires in cytomegalovirus infection (dated by TCRdb to the late 2010s). This sample was sequenced with an Illumina HiSeq 1500. The public reads were reanalyzed by TCRdb: fastp trimming at Q25, MiXCR alignment, in-frame beta chains only. Rows with one shared CDR3 protein collapse into an entry with the most common genes and DNA. The sample includes 150,000 to 200,000 distinct CDR3 sequences, with approximately 30% observed a single time. Of the sample, 30% to 40% is held by the ten largest clones. The sequencing sample was made of PBMCs. These receptors came from a human donor in good health (CMV status not recorded). Some clones in this sample may be carry-over from other donors' samples.

This chain connects TRBV7-8 to TRBJ2-3; TRBD2 is a possible D gene (6 bases). V was cut by 5 bases and J by 6 bases, with 21 bases left in between. The germline V gene encodes CDR1 SGHVS and CDR2 FQNEAQ. This CDR3 is built from 16 residues. CDR3 DNA: TGTGCCAGCAGCCGCCTCGGGGGAGGTCTCACCGATACGCAGTATTTT. It specifies CASSRLGGGLTDTQYF. Full variable domain (outside the CDR3, taken from reference TRBV7-8 and TRBJ2-3): GAGVSQSPRYKVAKRGQDVALRCDPISGHVSLFWYQQALGQGPEFLTYFQNEAQLDKSGLPSDRFFAERPEGSVSTLKIQRTQQEDSAVYLCASSRLGGGLTDTQYFGPGTRLTVL.

The rearrangement links TRBV19 to TRBJ2-7, with D perhaps matching TRBD1 or TRBD2 (5 bases each). CDR3 length equals 15 residues. The V end was cut by 4 bases, the J end by 3 bases, with 16 bases between. The germline V gene has CDR1 LNHDA and CDR2 SQIVND (reference sequence). The CDR3 is CASSNTGAVYYEQYF. The DNA of the CDR3 is TGTGCCAGTAGTAATACCGGGGCAGTTTACTACGAGCAGTACTTC.

As DNA, the CDR3 is TGTGCCAGCACCCTTCAGGGCGTCGACACCGGGGAGCTGTTTTTT. Encoded protein: CASTLQGVDTGELFF. J is TRBJ2-2 and V is TRBV2, with D perhaps matching TRBD1 (5 bases). Germline CDR1 SNHLY, CDR2 FYNNEI. V was clipped by 7 bases and J by 3 bases, with 15 bases between them. The CDR3 runs 15 residues.

V and J are TRBV20-1 and TRBJ1-2, with a weak D call TRBD1 (5 bases). There are 15 residues in the CDR3. Germline V gene lookup returns CDR1 DFQATT and CDR2 SNEGSKA (reference sequence). V lost 3 bases, J lost 3 bases, and 17 bases lay in between. DNA of the CDR3: TGCAGTGCTAGCAACAAGGAGGGGCTATACTATGGCTACACCTTC. Protein: CSASNKEGLYYGYTF.

In this sample, this clonotype turned up a few times. The chain uses TRBV7-9 and TRBJ1-5, with TRBD1 matching 11 bases. The V segment lost 5 bases and the J segment 5 bases; nucleotides outside the gene matches: 5. The germline CDR1 and CDR2 sequences are SEHNR and FQNEAQ (reference sequence). The CDR3 covers 15 residues. The CDR3 loop reads CASSADRGLDQPQHF. The CDR3 DNA reads TGTGCCAGCAGCGCGGACAGGGGGCTTGATCAGCCCCAGCATTTT.

The rearrangement joins TRBV7-8 to TRBJ1-3, with TRBD1 matching over 9 bases. V was clipped by 8 bases and J by 0 bases; unmatched bases: 11. CDR3 length equals 17 residues. The V gene's germline CDR1 is SGHVS and CDR2 FQNEAQ. The CDR3 is CASLEPGQGFSGNTIYF. The CDR3 bases are TGTGCCAGCCTGGAGCCGGGACAGGGATTCTCTGGAAACACCATATATTTT. The entire variable domain, with the rest obtained from reference TRBV7-8 and TRBJ1-3, is as follows: GAGVSQSPRYKVAKRGQDVALRCDPISGHVSLFWYQQALGQGPEFLTYFQNEAQLDKSGLPSDRFFAERPEGSVSTLKIQRTQQEDSAVYLCASLEPGQGFSGNTIYFGEGSWLTVV.

In its sample, this clonotype was seen a few times. The V gene is TRBV6-2 or TRBV6-3, the J gene TRBJ1-1; 11 bases are a match to TRBD1. The CDR3 totals 16 residues. V gave up 6 bases and J gave up 1 base; unmatched junction bases: 7. CDR1 is MNHEY and CDR2 is SVGEGT in the germline V gene. The CDR3 DNA reads as TGTGCCAGCAGAAAAGGGACAGGGGGAAAGAACACTGAAGCTTTCTTT. It codes for CASRKGTGGKNTEAFF.

The rearrangement joins TRBV14 to TRBJ1-2; D gene unclear. Looked up from germline, CDR1 is SGHDN and CDR2 is FVKESK. The CDR3 loop spans 14 amino acids. V dropped 4 bases and J dropped 4 bases, with 13 bases sitting between them. Here the CDR3 DNA reads TGTGCCAGCAGCCGGATGGGCGGGAGCTATGGCTACACCTTC. Encoded protein: CASSRMGGSYGYTF.

The V gene is TRBV7-2, the J gene TRBJ2-7, with 11 bases that match TRBD2. This CDR3 spans 16 amino acids. From germline, CDR1 is SGHTA and CDR2 FQGNSA. The trim removed 4 bases at V and 4 bases at J, leaving 9 bases unmatched. The CDR3 region is CASSSIAGGLGYEQYF. DNA for the CDR3: TGTGCCAGCAGCTCTATAGCGGGGGGGCTAGGGTACGAGCAGTACTTC.

J is TRBJ2-1 and V is TRBV19; the match to TRBD1 covers 10 bases. With 3 bases clipped from V and 6 bases from J, the junction kept 11 bases outside the gene matches. The CDR3 has 17 amino acids. Germline V gene sequence: CDR1 LNHDA, CDR2 SQIVND (reference sequence). CDR3 DNA sequence: TGTGCCAGTAGTATGAGTTCTGGACAGGGGGTGGTCAATGAGCAGTTCTTC. It is translated as CASSMSSGQGVVNEQFF.

This chain connects TRBV6-1 to TRBJ2-1, with D tentatively TRBD2 (7 bases). This CDR3 region has 15 residues. Trimming removed 6 bases from V and 5 bases from J, with 17 bases in between. Germline V gene lookup returns CDR1 MNHNS and CDR2 SASEGT. CDR3 DNA sequence: TGTGCCAGCAGCGTTTGGGGGGGGGGCGACAATGAGCAGTTCTTC. It specifies CASSVWGGGDNEQFF.

This clonotype has a handful of counts. This sequence joins TRBV12-3 or TRBV12-4 and TRBJ2-5; D is tentatively TRBD1 or TRBD2 (6 bases each). Trimming left V 6 bases short and J 5 bases short, with 16 bases between. There are 14 residues in the CDR3. CDR3 sequence: CASSGGGGEETQYF. The CDR3 region has the DNA TGTGCCAGCAGCGGAGGAGGGGGAGAGGAGACCCAGTACTTC.

This clonotype was counted a few times. This chain links TRBV7-1 with TRBJ1-1; TRBD1 agrees at 8 bases. TRBV7-1 is an open reading frame, and its role is uncertain. The CDR3 totals 14 residues. Losses at the gene ends were 5 bases for V and 4 bases for J; bases not matched to a gene: 6. CDR3 protein: CASSRSDRVTEAFF. The DNA of the CDR3 is TGTGCCAGCAGCCGATCGGACAGGGTCACTGAAGCTTTCTTT.

This clonotype came up once. The chain links TRBV19 to TRBJ1-4; D gene unclear. The V gene lost 3 bases and the J gene lost 0 bases, with 11 bases spanning the gap. The CDR3 length is 16 residues. From germline, CDR1 is LNHDA and CDR2 SQIVND (reference sequence). As DNA, the CDR3 is TGTGCCAGTAGTATCGGAGCCTCGGCAACTAATGAAAAACTGTTTTTT. Residues: CASSIGASATNEKLFF.

This clonotype occurred a few times. One end of the junction varies from germline; a read error may be responsible. The chain joins TRBV4-1 to TRBJ1-6; D is unresolved. The CDR3 spans 13 residues. The V gene's germline CDR1 is MGHRA and CDR2 YSYEKL. The CDR3 protein is CASSQDPTAPLHF. The CDR3 nucleotides are TGTGCCAGCAGCCAAGACCCTACGGCACCCCTCCACTTT.

This clonotype was seen only a few times. The chain links TRBV19 to TRBJ1-6, with no clear D. Trimming took 6 bases from V and 6 from J, leaving 6 bases between them. Germline V gene sequence: CDR1 LNHDA, CDR2 SQIVND (reference sequence). This CDR3 comprises 12 residues. As DNA, the CDR3 is TGTGCCAGTAGCGGGATTAATTCACCCCTCCACTTT. Translating gives CASSGINSPLHF.

This clonotype has more than one count but fewer than ten. The chain links TRBV7-2 to TRBJ1-1; a weak D match, TRBD1 (6 bases). Germline assignment: CDR1 SGHTA and CDR2 FQGNSA. This CDR3 region has 12 residues. Trimming removed 0 bases from V and 10 bases from J, with 9 bases in between. CDR3 in DNA: TGTGCCAGCAGCTTAGCGCAAGGGGGAGCTTTCTTT. Translated, it gives CASSLAQGGAFF.

This clonotype was detected only a few times. The chain employs TRBV20-1 and TRBJ2-3; a possible D gene is TRBD2 (5 bases). The CDR3 has 12 amino acids. The V and J ends lost 7 bases and 6 bases respectively, with 14 bases between them. Germline assignment: CDR1 DFQATT and CDR2 SNEGSKA (reference sequence). CDR3 in DNA: TGCAGTGGACTCTTTTCGGGGGATACGCAGTATTTT. This encodes CSGLFSGDTQYF.